The present TCR beta chain was sequenced within a study of CD8 T cells in Susac syndrome. Study results and limitations: The number of individuals included in the study's TCR sequencing and HLA analysis was acknowledged as relatively small.

Random hexamers were used to reverse transcribe an amount of about 0.45 to 1 ug RNA. Amplification of TCR beta CDR3 spanned 54 Vbeta and 13 Jbeta via immunoSEQ multiplex PCR. From the immunoSEQ multiplex PCR reads, TCRdb called clonotypes with MiXCR, one entry per CDR3 protein. Of about 300,000 distinct CDR3 sequences listed, about 92% are singletons. The germline V gene has CDR1 LNHDA and CDR2 SQIVND (reference sequence). The V and J ends lost 3 bases and 7 bases respectively, with 18 bases between them. The CDR3 extends over 15 amino acids. This clonotype appeared once. Its antigen remains unidentified. From blood CD8+ and CD4+ T cells, the TCR beta chain was sequenced. Patients with stable or active relapsing-remitting disease, all of them treatment-naive, made up the multiple sclerosis controls.

The clonotype originates from a human donor with multiple sclerosis. The rearrangement joins TRBV19 to TRBJ1-1, with D uncertain. Input material: CD4+ T cells from PBMCs. The CDR3 DNA is TGTGCCAGTAGTATCTCGGGCCCCCCTGAAGTTGAAGCTTTCTTT. This encodes CASSISGPPEVEAFF.